These 9 T cell receptor beta chains were all obtained from the same sample, sequenced in a study of shared clonotypes between healthy human individuals. TCRdb's copy holds only in-frame clones and misses some; the assay was immunoSEQ multiplex PCR. Of roughly 1 million clones in the sample, about 75% were seen once. The sample comprised memory CD4+ T cells sorted from blood. This sample's subset: CD45RA-negative fraction. Receptors originate from a man aged 18 to 29 in good health.

This chain joins TRBV5-1 and TRBJ2-1; D is undetermined. CDR1 SGHRS and CDR2 YFSETQ come from the germline V gene. V was cut by 0 bases and J by 7 bases, with 14 bases left in between. This CDR3 contains 15 residues. CDR3 sequence: CASSLEARAGNEQFF. DNA for the CDR3: TGCGCCAGCAGCTTGGAGGCGCGAGCTGGAAATGAGCAGTTCTTC.

Turning to this clone: Within the sample, other DNA sequences also encode this same CDR3. The chain carries TRBV5-1 and TRBJ2-3, with 9 bases fitting TRBD2. From germline, CDR1 is SGHRS and CDR2 YFSETQ. After removal of 4 bases from V and 0 bases from J, the junction contained 6 bases not matched to a gene. The CDR3 has 16 amino acids. For the CDR3, the DNA is TGCGCCAGCAGCCCTGGCCTAGCGGGGAGCACAGATACGCAGTATTTT. It specifies CASSPGLAGSTDTQYF.

V and J are TRBV5-1 and TRBJ2-3; 9 bases are shared with TRBD2. CDR3 size: 16 residues. J was trimmed by 4 bases and V by 4 bases; bases with no gene match: 10. CDR1 is SGHRS and CDR2 is YFSETQ in the germline V gene. DNA of the CDR3: TGCGCCAGCAGCCCCCAACCTAGCGGGGCCCCAGATACGCAGTATTTT. It specifies CASSPQPSGAPDTQYF.

As regards this clone: Different DNA sequences within this sample yield the same CDR3. The chain couples TRBV18 to TRBJ2-5, with no clear D. CDR3 size: 12 residues. CDR1 KGHSH and CDR2 LQKENI come from the germline V gene. V shed 6 bases and J shed 1 base, with 6 bases lying between them. CDR3 DNA sequence: TGTGCCAGCTCGCGAAGCCAAGAGACCCAGTACTTC. The encoded protein is CASSRSQETQYF.

This chain uses TRBV19 with TRBJ2-1; D is unresolved. Germline lookup yields CDR1 LNHDA and CDR2 SQIVND (reference sequence). There are 15 residues in the CDR3. Trimming removed 3 bases from V and 1 base from J, with 10 bases in between. The DNA of the CDR3 is TGTGCCAGTAGTATTGGTCAGAAATCCTACAATGAGCAGTTCTTC. Translating it yields CASSIGQKSYNEQFF.

The V call is TRBV6-6, the J call TRBJ1-5; D gene uncertain. The germline gives CDR1 MNHNY, CDR2 SVGAGI (reference sequence). V dropped 2 bases and J dropped 1 base, with 9 bases sitting between them. This CDR3 spans 15 amino acids. The CDR3 DNA sequence: TGTGCCAGCAGTTACCAACCGGGGAGCAATCAGCCCCAGCATTTT. This translates into CASSYQPGSNQPQHF.

V is TRBV15 and J is TRBJ2-7; tentatively, D is TRBD2 (5 bases). CDR3 length: 14 amino acids. Germline lookup yields CDR1 LNHNV and CDR2 YYDKDF (reference sequence). V lost 1 base and J lost 3, with 10 bases in between. The CDR3 loop reads CATSRGRDRYEQYF. The CDR3 region has the DNA TGTGCCACCAGCAGAGGCCGGGATCGCTACGAGCAGTACTTC.

The V call is TRBV4-1, the J call TRBJ2-7, with TRBD1 matching over 10 bases. V shed 5 bases and J 0 bases; nucleotides not matched to a gene: 10. The CDR3 spans 17 residues. From germline, CDR1 is MGHRA and CDR2 YSYEKL. The CDR3 nucleotides are TGCGCCAGCAGCGGTGCTGGACAGGGGGGATTCTCCTACGAGCAGTACTTC. It codes for CASSGAGQGGFSYEQYF.

The chain couples TRBV5-1 to TRBJ2-7; D possibly corresponds to TRBD2 (5 bases). This CDR3 has 15 residues. The ends were cut back, 0 bases at V and 5 bases at J, with 15 bases in the middle. The germline gives CDR1 SGHRS, CDR2 YFSETQ. Here the CDR3 DNA reads TGCGCCAGCAGCTTGGGGACTCACGGCCGGGACGAGCAGTACTTC. This codes for CASSLGTHGRDEQYF. The full variable domain, its missing parts supplied by reference TRBV5-1 and TRBJ2-7, is KAGVTQTPRYLIKTRGQQVTLSCSPISGHRSVSWYQQTPGQGLQFLFEYFSETQRNKGNFPGRFSGRQFSNSRSEMNVSTLELGDSALYLCASSLGTHGRDEQYFGPGTRLTVT.